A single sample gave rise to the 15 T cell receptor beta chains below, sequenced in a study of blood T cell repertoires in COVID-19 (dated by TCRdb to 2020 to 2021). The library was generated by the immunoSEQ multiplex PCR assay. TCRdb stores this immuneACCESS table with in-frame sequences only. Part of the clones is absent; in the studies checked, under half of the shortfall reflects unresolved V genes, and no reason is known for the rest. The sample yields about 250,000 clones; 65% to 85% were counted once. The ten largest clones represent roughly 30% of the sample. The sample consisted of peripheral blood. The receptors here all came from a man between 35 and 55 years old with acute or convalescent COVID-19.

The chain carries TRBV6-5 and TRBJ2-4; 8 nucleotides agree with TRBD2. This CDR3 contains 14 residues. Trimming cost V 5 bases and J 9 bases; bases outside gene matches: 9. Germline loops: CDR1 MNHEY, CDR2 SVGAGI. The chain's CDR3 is CASSPEQRGGIQYF. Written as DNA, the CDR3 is TGTGCCAGCAGTCCTGAGCAACGGGGGGGCATTCAGTACTTC.

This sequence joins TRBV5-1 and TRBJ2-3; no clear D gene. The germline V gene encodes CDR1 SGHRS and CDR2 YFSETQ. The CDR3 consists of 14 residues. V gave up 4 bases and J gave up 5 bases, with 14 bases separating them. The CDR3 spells CASSVNTPLDTQYF. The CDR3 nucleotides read TGCGCCAGCAGCGTGAACACCCCCCTAGATACGCAGTATTTT.

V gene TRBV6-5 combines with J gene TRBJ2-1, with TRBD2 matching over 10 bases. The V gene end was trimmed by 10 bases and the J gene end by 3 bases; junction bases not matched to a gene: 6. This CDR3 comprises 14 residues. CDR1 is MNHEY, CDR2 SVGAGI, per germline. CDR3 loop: CATSTSGVYNEQFF. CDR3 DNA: TGTGCCACGAGTACTAGCGGGGTCTACAATGAGCAGTTCTTC.

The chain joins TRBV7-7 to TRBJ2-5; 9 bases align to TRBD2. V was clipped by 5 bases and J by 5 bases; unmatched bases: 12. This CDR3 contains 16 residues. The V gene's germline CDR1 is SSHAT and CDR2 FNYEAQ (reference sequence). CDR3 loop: CASSPTPGLASETQYF. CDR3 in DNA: TGTGCCAGCAGCCCCACCCCGGGACTAGCTTCCGAGACCCAGTACTTC.

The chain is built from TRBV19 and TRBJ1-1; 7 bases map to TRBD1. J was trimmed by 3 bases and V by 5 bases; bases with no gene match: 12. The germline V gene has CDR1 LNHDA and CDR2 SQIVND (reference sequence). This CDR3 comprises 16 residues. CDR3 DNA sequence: TGTGCCAGTAGTCCGCGGACAGGAACCGGGGACACTGAAGCTTTCTTT. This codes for CASSPRTGTGDTEAFF.

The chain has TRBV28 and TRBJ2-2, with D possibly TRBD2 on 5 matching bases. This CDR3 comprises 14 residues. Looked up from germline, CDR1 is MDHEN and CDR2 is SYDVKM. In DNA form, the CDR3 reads TGTGCATCGTGGGGAGCAGCCCCCATCTCAGGGCTGTTTTTT. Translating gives CASWGAAPISGLFF.

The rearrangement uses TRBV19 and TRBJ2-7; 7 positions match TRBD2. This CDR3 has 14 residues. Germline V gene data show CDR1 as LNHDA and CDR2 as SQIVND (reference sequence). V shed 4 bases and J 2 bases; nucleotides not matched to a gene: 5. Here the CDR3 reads CASSRGDYAYEQYF. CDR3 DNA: TGTGCCAGTAGTAGAGGGGACTACGCCTACGAGCAGTACTTC.

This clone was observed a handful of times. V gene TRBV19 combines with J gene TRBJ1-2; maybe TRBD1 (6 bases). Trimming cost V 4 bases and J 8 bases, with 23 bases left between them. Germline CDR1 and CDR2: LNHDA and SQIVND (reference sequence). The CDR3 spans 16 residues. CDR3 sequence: CASSSQYGGQVSGYTF. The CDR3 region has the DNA TGTGCCAGTAGTAGCCAATACGGGGGGCAGGTGAGCGGCTACACCTTC.

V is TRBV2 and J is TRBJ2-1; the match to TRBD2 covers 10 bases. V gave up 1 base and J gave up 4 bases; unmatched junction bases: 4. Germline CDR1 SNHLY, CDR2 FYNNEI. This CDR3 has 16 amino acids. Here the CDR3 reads CASSEDASGGYNEQFF. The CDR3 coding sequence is TGTGCCAGCAGTGAAGACGCTAGCGGGGGATACAATGAGCAGTTCTTC.

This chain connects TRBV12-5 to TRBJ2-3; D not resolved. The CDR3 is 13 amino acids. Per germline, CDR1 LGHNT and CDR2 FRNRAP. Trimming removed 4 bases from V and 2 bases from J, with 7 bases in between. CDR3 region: CASGSGSTDTQYF. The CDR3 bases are TGTGCTAGTGGTTCCGGTTCCACAGATACGCAGTATTTT.

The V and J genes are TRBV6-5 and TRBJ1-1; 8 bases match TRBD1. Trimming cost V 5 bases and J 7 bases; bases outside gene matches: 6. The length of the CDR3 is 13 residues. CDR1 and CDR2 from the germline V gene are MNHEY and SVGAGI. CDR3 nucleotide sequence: TGTGCCAGCAGTCCCCGGACAGGGCGTGAAGCTTTCTTT. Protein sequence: CASSPRTGREAFF.

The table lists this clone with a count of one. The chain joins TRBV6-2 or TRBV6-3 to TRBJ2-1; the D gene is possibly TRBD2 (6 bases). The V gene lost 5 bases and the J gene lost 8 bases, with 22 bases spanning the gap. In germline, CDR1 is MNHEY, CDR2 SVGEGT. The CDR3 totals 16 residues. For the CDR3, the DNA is TGTGCCAGCAGTAAGCTAGGGCGGGGAACCTTCGATGAGCAGTTCTTC. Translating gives CASSKLGRGTFDEQFF.

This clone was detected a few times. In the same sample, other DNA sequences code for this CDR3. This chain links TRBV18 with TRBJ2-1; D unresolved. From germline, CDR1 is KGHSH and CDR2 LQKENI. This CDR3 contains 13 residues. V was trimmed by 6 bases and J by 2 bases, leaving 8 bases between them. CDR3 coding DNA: TGTGCCAGCTCTACAAGTACCTACAATGAGCAGTTCTTC. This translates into CASSTSTYNEQFF.

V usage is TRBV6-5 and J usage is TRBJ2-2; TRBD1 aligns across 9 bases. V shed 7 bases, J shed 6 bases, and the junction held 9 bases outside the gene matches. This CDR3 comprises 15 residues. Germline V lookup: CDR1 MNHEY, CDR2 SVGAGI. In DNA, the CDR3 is TGTGCCAGCACCGGGACAGGGACGGGGGCCGGGGAGCTGTTTTTT. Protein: CASTGTGTGAGELFF.

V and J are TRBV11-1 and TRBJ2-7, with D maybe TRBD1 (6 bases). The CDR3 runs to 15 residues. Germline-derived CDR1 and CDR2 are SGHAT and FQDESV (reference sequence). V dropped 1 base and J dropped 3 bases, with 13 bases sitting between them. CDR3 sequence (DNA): TGTGCCAGCAGCTTAGGGGGACAACTTCTCTACGAGCAGTACTTC. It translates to CASSLGGQLLYEQYF.